This entry describes one T cell receptor (beta chain). Antigen specificity is unknown. The sample is drawn from a study of memory CD4+ T cells and cytomegalovirus serostatus. Background on the study: Healthy Belgian adult donors included about nine CMV-positive and some 24 CMV-negative people. General study results and limits: Repertoires predicted CMV serostatus with median bootstrapped AUC of about 0.94.

Single viable CD3+CD4+CD8-CD45RO+ cells were sorted as the memory CD4+ T cells. Profiled with immunoSEQ multiplex PCR; TCRdb holds only in-frame clones, not every one. This sample has 35,000 to 50,000 clones, with over 60% found just once. The sequence came from an adult in good health and CMV-seronegative. Source material: memory CD4+ T cells from blood.

CDR3 in DNA: TGTGCCAGCAGATACGGACAGGCCAGCTACGAGCAGTACTTC. Translating gives CASRYGQASYEQYF. The chain combines TRBV6-6 with TRBJ2-7, with 7 bases matching TRBD1. Germline loops: CDR1 MNHNY, CDR2 SVGAGI (reference sequence). This CDR3 has 14 residues. The J segment lost 3 bases and the V segment lost 6 bases, leaving 8 bases of the junction unmatched.